These 17 T cell receptor beta chains were all obtained from the same sample, sequenced in a study of multiple sclerosis patients with progressive multifocal leukoencephalopathy. Sequenced by immunoSEQ multiplex PCR; TCRdb stores in-frame clones only, minus some. Seen here are about 32,000 clones, around 92% observed once, and the top ten hold more than 1.5%. Time point meaning: before natalizumab initiation. Sample: PBMCs. The receptors stem from a man between 25 and 39 years old with multiple sclerosis.

The CDR3 loop is CATSSSETQYF. The CDR3 DNA is TGTGCCACCTCTAGTAGTGAGACCCAGTACTTC. The chain has TRBV6-5 and TRBJ2-5; D gene uncertain. This CDR3 has 11 amino acids. Trimming pared 10 bases from V and 5 bases from J, leaving 11 bases between. CDR1 and CDR2 (germline): MNHEY, SVGAGI.

Only one count was recorded for this clone. The chain combines TRBV30 with TRBJ2-7; 7 positions agree with TRBD2. The CDR3 spans 14 residues. From germline, CDR1 is GTSNPN and CDR2 SVGIG (reference sequence). The junction had 9 bases not matched to a gene; V was cut back by 2 bases and J by 5 bases. The CDR3 here is CAWSSGGGPDEQYF. For the CDR3, the DNA is TGTGCCTGGAGTTCTGGGGGAGGGCCCGACGAGCAGTACTTC.

The V and J genes are TRBV2 and TRBJ1-1, with D tentatively TRBD1 (5 bases). Germline CDR1 SNHLY, CDR2 FYNNEI. The CDR3 runs to 15 residues. Deletions cut 6 bases from V and 1 base from J, with 15 bases between. The CDR3 region is CASRANRNPNTEAFF. In nucleotides, the CDR3 is TGTGCCAGCAGGGCCAACAGGAACCCGAACACTGAAGCTTTCTTT.

Details on this clone: At one end, the junction sequence differs from germline, possibly due to a read error. This chain connects TRBV4-2 to TRBJ2-3; TRBD2 aligns across 12 bases. The CDR3 spans 16 residues. Germline CDR1 reads LGHNA; CDR2 reads YNFKEQ. CDR3: CASSQPTSGSTDTQCF. The CDR3 bases are TGTGCCAGCAGCCAACCGACTAGCGGGAGCACAGATACGCAGTGTTTT.

As concerns this clone: This specimen includes other DNA sequences encoding the same CDR3. The V gene is TRBV5-1, the J gene TRBJ1-3, with TRBD1 matching 7 bases. Unmatched junction bases numbered 12, after V lost 2 bases and J lost 4 bases. The CDR3 spans 17 residues. Germline CDR1 SGHRS, CDR2 YFSETQ. CDR3 sequence reads: CASSFSPRQGNGNTIYF. The CDR3 DNA is TGCGCCAGCAGCTTTTCCCCCCGACAGGGTAACGGAAACACCATATATTTT.

The chain recombines TRBV29-1 with TRBJ2-3; 7 positions match TRBD2. The CDR3 is made up of 16 amino acids. Unmatched junction bases numbered 13, after V lost 7 bases and J lost 0 bases. CDR1 is SQVTM and CDR2 is ANQGSEA in the germline V gene. The CDR3 spells CSAKGRERGSTDTQYF. The CDR3 DNA reads TGCAGCGCCAAGGGGCGGGAGCGGGGAAGCACAGATACGCAGTATTTT.

The chain combines TRBV21-1 with TRBJ2-7; the table's D call, TRBD2, has no DNA check behind it. TRBV21-1 is tagged as a pseudogene. This CDR3 has 16 amino acids. The CDR3 loop reads CASTSETSESSYEQYF. DNA for the CDR3: TGTGCCAGCACCTCAGAGACTAGCGAGAGCTCCTACGAGCAGTACTTC.

This chain links TRBV30 with TRBJ1-2, with TRBD1 as a possible D gene (6 bases). Germline loops: CDR1 GTSNPN, CDR2 SVGIG (reference sequence). The CDR3 contains 13 residues. V lost 2 bases and J lost 6, with 13 bases in between. CDR3 in DNA: TGTGCCTGGAGTAAAACAGGGTATAATGGCTACACCTTC. Translating gives CAWSKTGYNGYTF.

This clone was recorded once. The chain couples TRBV7-9 to TRBJ2-2; 9 bases match TRBD2. The CDR3 is made up of 18 amino acids. V gave up 6 bases and J gave up 6 bases; unmatched junction bases: 17. Germline V gives CDR1 SEHNR, CDR2 FQNEAQ (reference sequence). The CDR3 sequence is CASSPGLAWLESPGELFF. CDR3 DNA sequence: TGTGCCAGCAGTCCAGGACTAGCGTGGTTAGAATCCCCCGGGGAGCTGTTTTTT.

This chain uses TRBV4-1 with TRBJ1-6, with TRBD1 identical over 7 bases. Germline CDR1 and CDR2: MGHRA and YSYEKL. V was clipped by 4 bases and J by 8 bases; unmatched bases: 11. The length of the CDR3 is 16 residues. In DNA form, the CDR3 reads TGCGCCAGCAGCCCCGAAAGACAGGGAAGGTATTCACCCCTCCACTTT. Translated, it gives CASSPERQGRYSPLHF.

The chain joins TRBV2 to TRBJ2-1, with D perhaps matching TRBD1 or TRBD2 (6 bases each). This CDR3 is built from 15 residues. The V gene's germline CDR1 is SNHLY and CDR2 FYNNEI. V was pared by 6 bases and J by 3 bases, with 15 bases between. CDR3 loop: CASRYRGGGYNEQFF. Here the CDR3 DNA reads TGTGCCAGCAGGTACAGAGGAGGGGGCTACAATGAGCAGTTCTTC. Variable domain in full (rest from reference TRBV2 and TRBJ2-1): EPEVTQTPSHQVTQMGQEVILRCVPISNHLYFYWYRQILGQKVEFLVSFYNNEISEKSEIFDDQFSVERPDGSNFTLKIRSTKLEDSAMYFCASRYRGGGYNEQFFGPGTRLTVL.

The chain recombines TRBV27 with TRBJ1-5; unclear D gene. Trimming cost V 0 bases and J 5 bases, with 11 bases left between them. This CDR3 has 15 amino acids. Germline CDR1 is MNHEY and CDR2 is SMNVEV (reference sequence). CDR3 DNA: TGTGCCAGCAGTTTATCCGGACTATCAGATCAGCCCCAGCATTTT. This gives the protein CASSLSGLSDQPQHF.

The chain links TRBV7-3 to TRBJ1-6; possibly TRBD1 for D (5 bases). V was trimmed by 5 bases and J by 7 bases, leaving 12 bases between them. The germline CDR1 and CDR2 sequences are SGHTA and FQGTGA. The CDR3 has 14 residues. In nucleotides, the CDR3 is TGTGCCAGCAGCGTGACAGTTCCCAATTCACCCCTCCACTTT. Protein sequence: CASSVTVPNSPLHF.

V usage is TRBV29-1 and J usage is TRBJ1-2; the D gene is possibly TRBD1 (6 bases). V lost 0 bases to trimming and J lost 5 bases, with 22 bases between them. This CDR3 spans 17 amino acids. Germline CDR1 reads SQVTM; CDR2 reads ANQGSEA. As DNA, the CDR3 is TGCAGCGTTGAAGAGAGGGGGTGGTTGGGCAGCTCTTATGGCTACACCTTC. Translating it yields CSVEERGWLGSSYGYTF.

This sequence joins TRBV7-9 and TRBJ2-3, with D possibly matching TRBD1 (5 bases). The CDR3 runs to 14 residues. Germline V gene lookup returns CDR1 SEHNR and CDR2 FQNEAQ (reference sequence). The germline V and J ends were trimmed by 0 bases and 6 bases, with 10 bases remaining between them. CDR3 amino acids: CASSLARGGDTQYF. CDR3 DNA: TGTGCCAGCAGCTTAGCTAGGGGCGGCGATACGCAGTATTTT.

This chain connects TRBV10-1 to TRBJ2-7; D is unclear. The V and J ends lost 3 bases and 3 bases respectively, with 6 bases between them. The CDR3 loop spans 12 amino acids. Per the germline V gene, CDR1 is WNHNN and CDR2 is SYGVQD (reference sequence). The CDR3 coding sequence is TGCGCCAGCAGTGATCTTCGCTACGAGCAGTACGTC. Amino acid sequence: CASSDLRYEQYV.

This chain uses TRBV7-2 with TRBJ2-1; TRBD2 matches 10 bases. V lost 0 bases and J lost 4; bases outside the gene matches: 0. Germline CDR1 and CDR2: SGHTA and FQGNSA. The CDR3 extends over 15 amino acids. The CDR3: CASSLATSGYNEQFF. The CDR3 DNA follows: TGTGCCAGCAGCTTAGCGACTAGCGGGTACAATGAGCAGTTCTTC.